The text below deals with one T cell receptor (beta chain). This entry comes from a study of blood T cell repertoires in COVID-19. As originally analysed: Amplification of reference gene primers provided the estimated nucleated cell counts. Sequencing used immunoSEQ multiplex PCR; TCRdb keeps in-frame clones, though not all of them. The D gene and trimming were derived from the DNA, and the V and J assignments and clone size from that table. Altogether over 65,000 clones are present, about 81% being singletons, with the ten largest covering over 8.5%. The CDR3 runs 13 residues. V gave up 5 bases and J gave up 6 bases; unmatched junction bases: 1. Germline CDR1 reads SEHNR; CDR2 reads FQNEAQ (reference sequence).

Sequenced material: peripheral blood. This rearrangement joins TRBV7-9 to TRBJ1-4, with 9 bases matching TRBD1. This TCR derives from a human donor in a cohort sampled during active COVID-19. The CDR3 spells CASSGTGYEKLFF. Here the CDR3 DNA reads TGTGCCAGCAGCGGGACAGGGTATGAAAAACTGTTTTTT.